This T cell receptor (beta chain) appears in the sequencing data of a study of read filtering for tumor transcriptome and immune sequencing. Study results and limitations: Without single-read clonotypes, shared clonotype proportions correlated more between IR-seq and RNA-seq. RNA-seq captured clonotypes less deeply and reliably than IR-seq. Around 82% of IR-seq clonotypes had a single read, yet these held about 3.5% of reads.

This clonotype was counted ten times or more. Antigen: not known. From around 440 ng of RNA, a library with molecular barcoded alpha/delta and beta/gamma adaptors was made. TCRdb re-called the reads with MiXCR, one entry per CDR3 protein. The repertoire holds about 62,000 distinct CDR3 sequences, 15% to 20% seen once, with roughly a tenth in the top ten. The CDR3 has 12 amino acids. V lost 0 bases and J 4 bases, leaving 1 base between the germline ends. The germline V gene has CDR1 SGHAT and CDR2 FQNNGV. Bone marrow was sampled from every patient at the time of active disease. The clonotype comes from a donor older than 35 with multiple myeloma. The sequenced sample was a population of CD138-negative cells sorted from bone marrow. This chain joins TRBV11-2 and TRBJ2-1; D gene ambiguous. CDR3 nucleotides: TGTGCCAGCAGCTTAGAGTACAATGAGCAGTTCTTC. Protein sequence: CASSLEYNEQFF. The variable domain in full, with the rest retrieved from reference TRBV11-2 and TRBJ2-1, is EAGVAQSPRYKIIEKRQSVAFWCNPISGHATLYWYQQILGQGPKLLIQFQNNGVVDDSQLPKDRFSAERLKGVDSTLKIQPAKLEDSAVYLCASSLEYNEQFFGPGTRLTVL.